The sequence of this T cell receptor beta chain was determined in a study of beta chain features in type 1 diabetes. TCRB transcripts that were expressed got sequenced, as all of the isolated RNA had been reverse transcribed. The repertoire was sequenced with immunoSEQ multiplex PCR; TCRdb's copy has only in-frame clones and lacks some. The sample carries hundreds of thousands of clones, over 12% recorded once. Findings and caveats of the study: Moderately but significantly shorter TCRB CDR3s were found in Type 1 diabetes patients in all four CD4+ subsets. The naive, central memory and Treg TCRB repertoires of patients appeared to be more similar to one another than those of healthy donors.

In regard to this clone: Its antigen is undetermined.

The germline CDR1 and CDR2 sequences are SQVTM and ANQGSEA. The ends lost 7 bases at V and 1 base at J; junction bases unmatched: 6. The CDR3 loop spans 13 amino acids. Sequences were obtained from naive CD4+ T cells from blood. The V call is TRBV29-1, the J call TRBJ1-2; 7 bases fit TRBD1. This TCR came from a man aged 18 to 30 with type 1 diabetes. CDR3 DNA sequence: TGCAGCGCAGGGGGAATTCATAACTATGGCTACACCTTC. Translation: CSAGGIHNYGYTF.